These 27 T cell receptor beta chains were sequenced from one sample in a study of cytomegalovirus exposure and HLA in healthy donors. With 60 Vbeta and 13 Jbeta primers, the PCR was carried out. The assay was immunoSEQ multiplex PCR, and TCRdb's table has in-frame clones only and misses some. The sample lists about 190,000 clones; roughly 12% were seen once. The material sequenced was PBMCs. The receptors derive from a man aged 45-65 years in good health and CMV-seropositive.

The chain combines TRBV19 with TRBJ2-1; 11 bases align to TRBD1. With V trimmed by 5 bases and J by 5 bases, 11 bases remained unmatched. The CDR3 sequence is 17 residues long. The V gene's germline CDR1 is LNHDA and CDR2 SQIVND (reference sequence). The CDR3: CASSPNRGTGGDNEQFF. CDR3 nucleotides: TGTGCCAGTAGTCCTAACCGAGGGACAGGGGGGGACAATGAGCAGTTCTTC.

This clone turned up a few times. The CDR3 region is CASSRSEGGSLAFF. The CDR3 bases are TGTGCCAGCAGCCGATCGGAGGGCGGAAGTTTAGCTTTCTTT. This chain uses TRBV6-5 with TRBJ1-1; D is uncertain. Germline CDR1 MNHEY, CDR2 SVGAGI. V gave up 6 bases and J gave up 10 bases, with 21 bases separating them. The CDR3 runs 14 residues.

This clone has a handful of counts. The chain links TRBV10-3 to TRBJ2-5; 9 positions match TRBD1. The junction had 7 bases not matched to a gene; V was cut back by 6 bases and J by 5 bases. The CDR3 contains 14 residues. Germline lookup yields CDR1 ENHRY and CDR2 SYGVKD. The CDR3 DNA sequence: TGTGCCATCAGATCAGACAGGGGGAGGGAGACCCAGTACTTC. It specifies CAIRSDRGRETQYF.

This chain connects TRBV5-1 to TRBJ1-6, with D tentatively TRBD1 (5 bases). The germline V and J ends were trimmed by 0 bases and 3 bases, with 16 bases remaining between them. Germline values: CDR1 SGHRS, CDR2 YFSETQ. CDR3 length: 18 amino acids. The CDR3 reads CASSLEPILGGYNSPLHF. CDR3 bases: TGCGCCAGCAGCTTGGAACCGATACTCGGGGGCTATAATTCACCCCTCCACTTT. Supplemented by reference TRBV5-1 and TRBJ1-6, the full variable domain reads KAGVTQTPRYLIKTRGQQVTLSCSPISGHRSVSWYQQTPGQGLQFLFEYFSETQRNKGNFPGRFSGRQFSNSRSEMNVSTLELGDSALYLCASSLEPILGGYNSPLHFGNGTRLTVT.

This clone was recorded a few times. The same CDR3 arises from other DNA sequences in this sample as well. The rearrangement joins TRBV5-4 to TRBJ1-2; 7 positions match TRBD1. Germline CDR1 reads SGHNT; CDR2 reads YYREEE (reference sequence). With V trimmed by 3 bases and J by 4 bases, 3 bases remained unmatched. This CDR3 comprises 13 residues. CDR3 in amino acids: CASSSTGSYGYTF. The CDR3 DNA sequence: TGTGCCAGCAGCTCGACAGGGTCCTATGGCTACACCTTC.

This clone has more than one count but fewer than ten. V and J are TRBV4-3 and TRBJ1-5, with D possibly being TRBD1 (5 bases). The germline V gene has CDR1 LGHNA and CDR2 YSLEER. V lost 0 bases, J lost 7 bases, and 19 bases lay in between. CDR3 length equals 17 residues. As DNA, the CDR3 is TGCGCCAGCAGCCAAGATCCTCAGGACAAGAAGGTGCAGCCCCAGCATTTT. Translation gives CASSQDPQDKKVQPQHF.

V is TRBV6-5 and J is TRBJ1-5; no clear D gene. V was shortened by 0 bases and J by 4 bases, with 7 bases between the two germline ends. Germline V lookup: CDR1 MNHEY, CDR2 SVGAGI. This CDR3 is built from 14 residues. The CDR3 DNA sequence: TGTGCCAGCAGTTACTCGAGGATTAATCAGCCCCAGCATTTT. It translates to CASSYSRINQPQHF.

Here the CDR3 reads CASSLIVYSNQPQHF. The CDR3 DNA sequence: TGTGCCAGCAGCTTAATTGTTTATAGCAATCAGCCCCAGCATTTT. This rearrangement joins TRBV5-6 to TRBJ1-5; the D is unclear. The CDR3 contains 15 residues. V lost 2 bases and J lost 0, with 9 bases in between. Germline lookup yields CDR1 SGHDT and CDR2 YYEEEE.

This clone has a handful of counts. This chain links TRBV7-2 with TRBJ2-5; D possibly corresponds to TRBD1 (5 bases). The CDR3 runs 13 residues. From germline, CDR1 is SGHTA and CDR2 FQGNSA. The germline V and J ends were trimmed by 4 bases and 5 bases, with 11 bases remaining between them. The CDR3 DNA is TGTGCCAGCAGCTCCCAGGGATGGGAGACCCAGTACTTC. It translates to CASSSQGWETQYF.

This clone was detected only a few times. This sequence joins TRBV27 and TRBJ2-7, with 9 bases aligning to TRBD1. Germline V gives CDR1 MNHEY, CDR2 SMNVEV (reference sequence). The J segment lost 5 bases and the V segment lost 7 bases, leaving 15 bases of the junction unmatched. The CDR3 runs to 16 residues. The CDR3 reads CASTTWGTGTKDEQYV. The CDR3 nucleotides read TGTGCCAGCACCACTTGGGGGACAGGGACCAAGGACGAGCAGTACGTC.

This chain links TRBV5-4 with TRBJ1-2; D gene unclear. CDR1 is SGHNT, CDR2 YYREEE, per germline (reference sequence). The V gene lost 4 bases and the J gene lost 8 bases, with 15 bases spanning the gap. The CDR3 runs to 13 residues. CDR3 residues: CASSLGRGWGYTF. The CDR3 DNA reads TGTGCCAGCAGCCTCGGACGGGGTTGGGGCTACACCTTC. Supplemented by reference TRBV5-4 and TRBJ1-2, the full variable domain reads ETGVTQSPTHLIKTRGQQVTLRCSSQSGHNTVSWYQQALGQGPQFIFQYYREEENGRGNFPPRFSGLQFPNYSSELNVNALELDDSALYLCASSLGRGWGYTFGSGTRLTVV.

This clone was found a few times. Other DNA sequences in the same sample also yield this CDR3. The chain links TRBV19 to TRBJ1-2; TRBD1 agrees at 7 bases. Germline V CDR1 and CDR2: LNHDA, SQIVND (reference sequence). Trimming cost V 3 bases and J 5 bases; bases outside gene matches: 3. The CDR3 extends over 13 amino acids. The CDR3 DNA is TGTGCCAGTAGTATTTCAGGGGGATATGGCTACACCTTC. Its translation is CASSISGGYGYTF.

This clone was seen a handful of times. The CDR3 loop reads CASSADSYGYTF. The CDR3 DNA reads TGTGCCAGCAGTGCCGACAGCTATGGCTACACCTTC. The rearrangement links TRBV2 to TRBJ1-2; D possibly corresponds to TRBD1 (5 bases). Germline V CDR1 and CDR2: SNHLY, FYNNEI. The CDR3 totals 12 residues. V lost 4 bases and J lost 4, with 7 bases in between.

The CDR3, as DNA: TGTGCCAGCAGCCCACCCGGGACAGGGGCTGGATCTGACACTGAAGCTTTCTTT. Protein sequence: CASSPPGTGAGSDTEAFF. V and J are TRBV11-3 and TRBJ1-1; TRBD1 matches 10 bases. V lost 5 bases, J lost 3 bases, and 15 bases stayed unmatched. The germline V gene has CDR1 SGHNT and CDR2 YENEEA. This CDR3 is 18 amino acids long.

This clone turned up a few times. V gene TRBV7-3 combines with J gene TRBJ2-7; maybe TRBD1 (5 bases). Germline assignment: CDR1 SGHTA and CDR2 FQGTGA. V was shortened by 2 bases and J by 1 base, with 6 bases between the two germline ends. The CDR3 length is 13 residues. In DNA, the CDR3 is TGTGCCAGCAGCTTAGGGGCTTCCTACGAGCAGTACTTC. This sequence encodes CASSLGASYEQYF.

The chain employs TRBV7-9 and TRBJ2-7, with TRBD2 identical over 7 bases. V shed 5 bases, J shed 5 bases, and the junction held 6 bases outside the gene matches. The CDR3 is made up of 13 amino acids. The germline CDR1 and CDR2 sequences are SEHNR and FQNEAQ (reference sequence). The CDR3 sequence is CASSLTSWDEQYF. The DNA for the CDR3 is TGTGCCAGCAGCCTGACTAGCTGGGACGAGCAGTACTTC.

In this sample, this clone turned up a few times. This chain links TRBV5-6 with TRBJ2-3; 8 bases are a match to TRBD2. CDR1 and CDR2 (germline): SGHDT, YYEEEE. The CDR3 totals 14 residues. J was trimmed by 4 bases and V by 4 bases; bases with no gene match: 5. The CDR3 coding sequence is TGTGCCAGCAGCCCGGCGGGGGGTTCAGATACGCAGTATTTT. Translating it yields CASSPAGGSDTQYF.

The CDR3 nucleotides are TGTGCCAGTATCCCGGGGGGACAGGGCGGCTATGGCTACACCTTC. Protein: CASIPGGQGGYGYTF. V gene TRBV2 combines with J gene TRBJ1-2; TRBD1 matches 9 bases. J lost 4 bases, V lost 9 bases, and 12 bases had no gene match. This CDR3 is 15 amino acids long. Germline lookup yields CDR1 SNHLY and CDR2 FYNNEI.

This clone has only a few counts. The gene calls are TRBV11-2 and TRBJ2-7; a possible D gene is TRBD1 (6 bases). The CDR3 runs to 14 residues. Germline-derived CDR1 and CDR2 are SGHAT and FQNNGV. With 3 bases removed from V and 6 bases from J, the gap between germline ends came to 15 bases. CDR3 in DNA: TGTGCCAGCAGCTTGGACCCAGGGGCTGGCGAGCAGTACTTC. It codes for CASSLDPGAGEQYF.

This clone was counted a few times. V is TRBV7-3 and J is TRBJ2-3; no firm D call. Trimming shortened V by 2 bases and J by 2 bases, and 5 bases separated the two germline ends. The CDR3 has 13 residues. Germline CDR1 SGHTA, CDR2 FQGTGA. CDR3 bases: TGTGCCAGCAGCTTAGCTAACACAGATACGCAGTATTTT. Protein: CASSLANTDTQYF.

This clone was counted between two and nine times. The V gene is TRBV7-9, the J gene TRBJ1-1, with D tentatively TRBD1 (5 bases). The CDR3 has 16 residues. Trimming took 0 bases from V and 4 from J, leaving 15 bases between them. The germline gives CDR1 SEHNR, CDR2 FQNEAQ (reference sequence). CDR3 residues: CASSLAMTDLGTEAFF. The CDR3 DNA is TGTGCCAGCAGCTTAGCCATGACAGATTTGGGCACTGAAGCTTTCTTT.

This chain uses TRBV6-1 with TRBJ2-7, with D perhaps matching TRBD1 (6 bases). This CDR3 region has 13 residues. Germline CDR1 and CDR2: MNHNS and SASEGT. The V gene lost 3 bases and the J gene lost 4 bases, with 10 bases spanning the gap. The chain's CDR3 is CASSDLGQYEQYV. In DNA form, the CDR3 reads TGTGCCAGCAGTGATTTGGGACAATACGAGCAGTACGTC.

This clone was seen only a few times. The chain links TRBV11-3 to TRBJ1-2; 9 nucleotides agree with TRBD1. This CDR3 is 17 amino acids long. Unmatched junction bases numbered 10, after V lost 4 bases and J lost 1 base. Germline-derived CDR1 and CDR2 are SGHNT and YENEEA. Written as DNA, the CDR3 is TGTGCCAGCAGCTCCAAACAGGGGGCAGGGGTTAACTATGGCTACACCTTC. Protein sequence: CASSSKQGAGVNYGYTF.

This clone has just a few counts. CDR3: CAWSVSLGQRSYEQYF. CDR3 DNA sequence: TGTGCCTGGAGTGTATCCCTGGGACAGAGATCCTACGAGCAGTACTTC. V and J are TRBV30 and TRBJ2-7; 7 bases agree with TRBD1. With V trimmed by 0 bases and J by 1 base, 9 bases remained unmatched. CDR3 length: 16 residues. Germline lookup yields CDR1 GTSNPN and CDR2 SVGIG (reference sequence).

This clone has only a few counts. The CDR3 DNA reads as TGTGCCAGCAGCTTGGCCTGGCCGGGAGATAAAGAGACCCAGTACTTC. Translated, it gives CASSLAWPGDKETQYF. V is TRBV5-4 and J is TRBJ2-5; D perhaps matches TRBD2 (6 bases). The CDR3 is made up of 16 amino acids. Germline V gene data show CDR1 as SGHNT and CDR2 as YYREEE (reference sequence). Trimming removed 0 bases at V and 3 bases at J, with 15 bases between.

This chain links TRBV20-1 with TRBJ2-4; maybe TRBD2 (5 bases). There are 11 residues in the CDR3. The germline V gene has CDR1 DFQATT and CDR2 SNEGSKA (reference sequence). V was clipped by 3 bases and J by 15 bases, with 15 bases between them. CDR3 DNA sequence: TGCAGTGCTAGCACGTCCAACCGGGGGTACTTC. It encodes CSASTSNRGYF.

This clone was picked up a small number of times. The chain combines TRBV7-2 with TRBJ2-7, with D possibly matching TRBD1 (6 bases). The CDR3 is 17 amino acids. Trimming shortened V by 5 bases and J by 3 bases, and 23 bases separated the two germline ends. Germline-derived CDR1 and CDR2 are SGHTA and FQGNSA. The CDR3 protein is CASSPQRDIKGLYEQYF. The CDR3 region has the DNA TGTGCCAGCAGCCCCCAACGGGACATCAAGGGTCTCTACGAGCAGTACTTC.